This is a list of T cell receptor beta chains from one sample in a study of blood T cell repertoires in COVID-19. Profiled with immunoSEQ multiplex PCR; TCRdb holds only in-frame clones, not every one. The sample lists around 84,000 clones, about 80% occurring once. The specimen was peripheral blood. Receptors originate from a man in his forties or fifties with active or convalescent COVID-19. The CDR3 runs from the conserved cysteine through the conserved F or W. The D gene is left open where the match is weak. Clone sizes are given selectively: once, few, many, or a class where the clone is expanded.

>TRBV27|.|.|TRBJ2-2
CASSSDRNTGELFF
TGTGCCAGCAGTTCGGACAGGAACACCGGGGAGCTGTTTTTT
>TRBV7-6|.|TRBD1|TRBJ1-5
CASSSTGGGQPQHF
TGTGCCAGCAGCTCGACAGGGGGAGGTCAGCCCCAGCATTTT
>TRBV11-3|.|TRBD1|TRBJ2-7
CASSPPGQGALEQYF
TGTGCCAGCAGCCCCCCGGGACAGGGGGCCCTCGAGCAGTACTTC
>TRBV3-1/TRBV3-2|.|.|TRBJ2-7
CASSPTGGHLGYEQYF
TGTGCCAGCAGCCCTACCGGGGGGCACCTCGGCTACGAGCAGTACTTC
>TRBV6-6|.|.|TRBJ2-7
CASSYSGGTYEQYF
TGTGCCAGCAGTTACTCGGGGGGAACCTACGAGCAGTACTTC
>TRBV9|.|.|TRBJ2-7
CASSVEGDRSYEQYF
TGTGCCAGCAGCGTAGAAGGTGACAGGTCCTACGAGCAGTACTTC
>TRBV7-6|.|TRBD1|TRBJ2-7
CASSATQTGFDEQYF
TGTGCCAGCAGCGCCACACAGACAGGGTTCGACGAGCAGTACTTC
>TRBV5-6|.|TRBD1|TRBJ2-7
CASSPRDRGFSGQYEQYF
TGTGCCAGCAGCCCCAGGGACAGGGGGTTCTCGGGGCAGTACGAGCAGTACTTC
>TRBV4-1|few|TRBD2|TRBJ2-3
CASSQEPSASGASDTQYF
TGCGCCAGCAGCCAAGAACCCTCGGCTAGCGGGGCTTCTGATACGCAGTATTTT
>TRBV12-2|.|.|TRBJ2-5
CASRLAPDREETQYF
TGTGCAAGTCGCTTAGCGCCGGACAGGGAAGAGACCCAGTACTTC
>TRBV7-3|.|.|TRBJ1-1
CASSLIAGANTEAFF
TGTGCCAGCAGCTTAATAGCAGGGGCGAACACTGAAGCTTTCTTT
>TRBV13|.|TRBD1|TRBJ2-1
CASRHAVRGREQFF
TGTGCCAGCAGGCATGCGGTAAGGGGGCGGGAGCAGTTCTTC
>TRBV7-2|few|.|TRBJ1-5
CASSPGVSSQPQHF
TGTGCCAGCAGCCCGGGAGTCTCTTCTCAGCCCCAGCATTTT
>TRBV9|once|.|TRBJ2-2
CASSVGSIGWSNTGELFF
TGTGCCAGCAGCGTAGGGAGTATTGGGTGGTCGAACACCGGGGAGCTGTTTTTT
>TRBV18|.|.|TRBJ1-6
CASSPETGRIYNSPLHF
TGTGCCAGCTCACCCGAGACAGGCCGTATTTATAATTCACCCCTCCACTTT
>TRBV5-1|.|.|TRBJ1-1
CASRPFGESTEAFF
TGCGCCAGCCGTCCGTTCGGGGAGAGCACTGAAGCTTTCTTT
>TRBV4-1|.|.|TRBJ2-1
CASSQVFGQGNNEQFF
TGCGCCAGCAGCCAAGTTTTCGGGCAGGGAAACAATGAGCAGTTCTTC
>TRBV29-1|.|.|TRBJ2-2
CSVTPDWGAGELFF
TGCAGCGTGACACCCGACTGGGGGGCCGGGGAGCTGTTTTTT
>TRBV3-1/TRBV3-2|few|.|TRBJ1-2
CASSPLGTIGYGYTF
TGTGCCAGCAGTCCACTAGGCACTATCGGCTATGGCTACACCTTC
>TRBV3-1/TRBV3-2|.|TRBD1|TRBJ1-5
CASSRDRVNQPQHF
TGTGCCAGCAGCCGTGACAGGGTTAATCAGCCCCAGCATTTT
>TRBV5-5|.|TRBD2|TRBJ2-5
CASSPPASGGAVETQYF
TGTGCCAGCAGCCCCCCGGCTAGCGGGGGGGCTGTAGAGACCCAGTACTTC
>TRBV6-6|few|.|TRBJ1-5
CASSRTEYNQPQHF
TGTGCCAGCAGTCGGACAGAGTACAATCAGCCCCAGCATTTT
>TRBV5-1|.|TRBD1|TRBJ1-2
CASSLTGAVGGYTF
TGCGCCAGCAGCTTAACAGGGGCGGTTGGTGGCTACACCTTC
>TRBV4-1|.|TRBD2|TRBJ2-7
CASSPKTSGGYEQYF
TGCGCCAGCAGCCCAAAGACTAGCGGGGGCTACGAGCAGTACTTC
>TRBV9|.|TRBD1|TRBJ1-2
CASSVDAGGGYGYTF
TGTGCCAGCAGCGTAGATGCAGGGGGCGGCTATGGCTACACCTTC
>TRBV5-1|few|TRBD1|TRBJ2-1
CASSLTIPGTAAVDEQFF
TGCGCCAGCAGCTTGACAATACCCGGGACAGCAGCTGTGGACGAGCAGTTCTTC
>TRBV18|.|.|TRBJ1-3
CASSPMGAGNTIYF
TGTGCCAGCTCACCAATGGGAGCCGGAAACACCATATATTTT
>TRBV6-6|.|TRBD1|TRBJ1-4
CASSWGDSLTNEKLFF
TGTGCCAGCAGTTGGGGGGACAGCCTTACTAATGAAAAACTGTTTTTT
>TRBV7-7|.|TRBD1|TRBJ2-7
CASSFGTGASYEQYF
TGTGCTAGCAGCTTCGGGACAGGGGCTTCCTACGAGCAGTACTTC
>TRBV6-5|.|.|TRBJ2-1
CASSQTPYNEQFF
TGTGCCAGCAGCCAAACACCATACAATGAGCAGTTCTTC
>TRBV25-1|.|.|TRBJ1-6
CASSFTANSPLHF
TGTGCCAGCTCCTTCACAGCAAATTCACCCCTCCACTTT
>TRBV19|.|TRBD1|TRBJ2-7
CASSIGETGGGHEQYF
TGTGCCAGTAGTATAGGAGAGACAGGGGGTGGACACGAGCAGTACTTC
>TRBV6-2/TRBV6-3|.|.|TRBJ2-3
CASSPVPGQGGADTQYF
TGTGCCAGCAGCCCCGTGCCGGGTCAGGGAGGCGCAGATACGCAGTATTTT
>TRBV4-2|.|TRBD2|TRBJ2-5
CASSQVGSGGGQETQYF
TGTGCCAGCAGCCAAGTCGGGAGCGGGGGGGGCCAAGAGACCCAGTACTTC
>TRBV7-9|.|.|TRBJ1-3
CASSQGQSPLSGNTIYF
TGTGCCAGCAGCCAAGGACAGAGCCCTCTCTCTGGAAACACCATATATTTT
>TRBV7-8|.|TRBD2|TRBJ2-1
CASSSLNSGGFQFF
TGTGCCAGCAGCTCCCTGAATAGCGGGGGCTTTCAGTTCTTC
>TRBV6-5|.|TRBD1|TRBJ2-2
CASSRQGAGELFF
TGTGCCAGCAGCCGACAGGGGGCCGGGGAGCTGTTTTTT
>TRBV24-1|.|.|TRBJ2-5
CATRPAEGRETQYF
TGTGCCACCCGACCCGCGGAGGGTCGAGAGACCCAGTACTTC
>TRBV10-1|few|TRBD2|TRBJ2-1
CASSEDTAGGNEQFF
TGCGCCAGCAGTGAGGACACAGCGGGGGGCAATGAGCAGTTCTTC
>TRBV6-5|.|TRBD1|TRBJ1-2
CARGLMDRDYGYTF
TGTGCCAGGGGGCTGATGGACAGGGACTATGGCTACACCTTC